The 19 T cell receptor beta chains below come from one sample, sequenced in a study of T cell responses to AZD1222 COVID-19 vaccine. Sequencing used immunoSEQ multiplex PCR; TCRdb keeps in-frame clones, though not all of them. Counted here are just under 85,000 clones, 86% occurring once; the ten biggest clones make up 8.7%. The sample in question was peripheral blood, obtained on day 0 of AZD1222 vaccination. The receptors were gathered from an adult in good health.

V and J are TRBV19 and TRBJ1-1, with D uncertain. Germline loops: CDR1 LNHDA, CDR2 SQIVND (reference sequence). V was trimmed by 6 bases and J by 1 base, leaving 6 bases between them. This CDR3 has 12 residues. CDR3 nucleotide sequence: TGTGCCAGTAGATATAAGAACACTGAAGCTTTCTTT. Protein: CASRYKNTEAFF. The full variable domain, completed using reference TRBV19 and TRBJ1-1, is DGGITQSPKYLFRKEGQNVTLSCEQNLNHDAMYWYRQDPGQGLRLIYYSQIVNDFQKGDIAEGYSVSREKKESFPLTVTSAQKNPTAFYLCASRYKNTEAFFGQGTRLTVV.

This chain connects TRBV20-1 to TRBJ2-2; D might be TRBD2 (6 bases). The CDR3 extends over 14 amino acids. Germline lookup yields CDR1 DFQATT and CDR2 SNEGSKA (reference sequence). V lost 3 bases and J lost 5, with 13 bases in between. The CDR3 DNA reads as TGCAGTGCTAGTAGCGATGCGGGGACCGGGGAGCTGTTTTTT. Amino acids: CSASSDAGTGELFF.

The chain is built from TRBV4-3 and TRBJ2-1; 12 bases map to TRBD2. The trim removed 0 bases at V and 7 bases at J, leaving 7 bases unmatched. Germline CDR1 LGHNA, CDR2 YSLEER. The CDR3 totals 17 residues. Here the CDR3 reads CASSQDHTSGRTNEQFF. The CDR3 region has the DNA TGCGCCAGCAGCCAAGATCACACTAGCGGGAGGACTAATGAGCAGTTCTTC.

The sample holds a few counts of this clone. The V call is TRBV11-2, the J call TRBJ1-4, with a tentative D call TRBD1 (6 bases). The length of the CDR3 is 16 residues. V was pared by 5 bases and J by 0 bases, with 13 bases between. In germline, CDR1 is SGHAT, CDR2 FQNNGV. The CDR3 here is CASSIDRHTTNEKLFF. The DNA of the CDR3 is TGTGCCAGCAGCATCGACAGGCATACAACTAATGAAAAACTGTTTTTT.

The V and J genes are TRBV30 and TRBJ2-6; D call uncertain. This CDR3 contains 16 residues. Germline loops: CDR1 GTSNPN, CDR2 SVGIG (reference sequence). V lost 0 bases to trimming and J lost 2 bases, with 11 bases between them. The CDR3 DNA reads TGTGCCTGGAGTGTAACCCGAAGGGCTGGGGCCAACGTCCTGACTTTC. It translates to CAWSVTRRAGANVLTF.

V and J are TRBV27 and TRBJ2-7; the D gene could be TRBD1 or TRBD2 (7 bases each). Trimming removed 6 bases from V and 4 bases from J, with 13 bases in between. Looked up from germline, CDR1 is MNHEY and CDR2 is SMNVEV (reference sequence). The CDR3 extends over 13 amino acids. The CDR3 region has the DNA TGTGCCAGCAGCCAGGGGGGGCATTACGAGCAGTACTTC. As protein: CASSQGGHYEQYF.

The V and J genes are TRBV6-5 and TRBJ1-2, with no clear D. This CDR3 has 13 amino acids. Trimming shortened V by 7 bases and J by 2 bases, and 11 bases separated the two germline ends. Germline V gives CDR1 MNHEY, CDR2 SVGAGI. The CDR3 sequence is CASTSGGNYGYTF. CDR3 nucleotides: TGTGCCAGCACCTCGGGAGGGAACTATGGCTACACCTTC.

The J gene is TRBJ2-3, the V gene TRBV5-1; the D gene is possibly TRBD1 (6 bases). Germline V lookup: CDR1 SGHRS, CDR2 YFSETQ. V was trimmed by 3 bases and J by 3 bases, leaving 17 bases between them. This CDR3 is 16 amino acids long. The CDR3 region has the DNA TGCGCCAGCAGCTACACAGGGTGGGGGCGAACAGATACGCAGTATTTT. Translating it yields CASSYTGWGRTDTQYF.

The chain links TRBV6-5 to TRBJ1-5; 11 nucleotides line up with TRBD1. The CDR3 length is 15 residues. The junction had 7 bases not matched to a gene; V was cut back by 5 bases and J by 7 bases. From germline, CDR1 is MNHEY and CDR2 SVGAGI. CDR3 amino acids: CASSRDRGSGQPQHF. DNA for the CDR3: TGTGCCAGCAGTCGGGACAGGGGGAGCGGGCAGCCCCAGCATTTT.

The chain couples TRBV11-2 to TRBJ2-3; 10 bases are a match to TRBD2. The CDR3 spans 19 residues. CDR1 is SGHAT, CDR2 FQNNGV, per germline. The junction had 10 bases not matched to a gene; V was cut back by 1 base and J by 0 bases. CDR3 DNA sequence: TGTGCCAGCAGCTTAGTCGGTTCTAGCGGGGGCCCTAGCACAGATACGCAGTATTTT. The encoded protein is CASSLVGSSGGPSTDTQYF.

The chain links TRBV5-1 to TRBJ2-3; 11 bases map to TRBD2. The CDR3 is made up of 15 amino acids. Germline loops: CDR1 SGHRS, CDR2 YFSETQ. With V trimmed by 4 bases and J by 6 bases, 7 bases remained unmatched. The CDR3 loop is CASSPRTSGLDTQYF. The CDR3 nucleotides read TGCGCCAGCAGCCCTCGGACTAGCGGGTTGGATACGCAGTATTTT.

The rearrangement joins TRBV28 to TRBJ2-7, with D hard to call. Trimming removed 7 bases at V and 6 bases at J, with 10 bases between. The CDR3 sequence is 11 residues long. The germline V gene has CDR1 MDHEN and CDR2 SYDVKM. The CDR3 DNA reads TGTGCCAGCACCTATGGTGGCGAGCAGTACTTC. It specifies CASTYGGEQYF.

V usage is TRBV15 and J usage is TRBJ1-1; 10 bases line up with TRBD1. Losses at the gene ends were 5 bases for V and 11 bases for J; bases not matched to a gene: 14. The CDR3 has 15 amino acids. Germline CDR1 reads LNHNV; CDR2 reads YYDKDF (reference sequence). The CDR3, as DNA: TGTGCCACCAGCCCTCAGGACAGGGGGGTGCCTGTGGCTTTCTTT. Translated, it gives CATSPQDRGVPVAFF.

This clone turned up a few times. The V call is TRBV7-9, the J call TRBJ2-2, with no clear D. Trimming removed 6 bases at V and 7 bases at J, with 12 bases between. Germline V gene data show CDR1 as SEHNR and CDR2 as FQNEAQ (reference sequence). The CDR3 contains 13 residues. CDR3 coding DNA: TGTGCCAGCAGAGGTGCACCAGTCGGGGAGCTGTTTTTT. Amino acids: CASRGAPVGELFF.

This clone has only one observation. The chain links TRBV7-3 to TRBJ1-1, with TRBD1 as a possible D gene (6 bases). CDR3 length equals 14 residues. From germline, CDR1 is SGHTA and CDR2 FQGTGA. Trimming took 5 bases from V and 8 from J, leaving 18 bases between them. In DNA, the CDR3 is TGTGCCAGCAGCCCAACCTCAGGGGCCGGAGAAGCTTTCTTT. Protein product: CASSPTSGAGEAFF.

This chain links TRBV11-2 with TRBJ1-1; the D is unclear. Per the germline V gene, CDR1 is SGHAT and CDR2 is FQNNGV. The CDR3 sequence is 15 residues long. V was clipped by 2 bases and J by 0 bases, with 10 bases between them. The DNA for the CDR3 is TGTGCCAGCAGCTTATTGGAGGCAATGAACACTGAAGCTTTCTTT. Amino acids: CASSLLEAMNTEAFF.

The V and J genes are TRBV5-8 and TRBJ2-7; 9 nucleotides line up with TRBD1. Germline CDR1 SGHTS, CDR2 YDEGEE. The CDR3 contains 14 residues. The ends lost 3 bases at V and 10 bases at J; junction bases unmatched: 11. The CDR3 nucleotides are TGTGCCAGCAGCTATTTTGCCGGGACAGGGCCCCAGTACTTC. It codes for CASSYFAGTGPQYF.

This clone has just one count. The gene calls are TRBV15 and TRBJ2-1; a weak D match, TRBD1 (6 bases). There are 14 residues in the CDR3. Trimming pared 5 bases from V and 6 bases from J, leaving 14 bases between. CDR1 is LNHNV and CDR2 is YYDKDF in the germline V gene (reference sequence). The CDR3 protein is CATSPQGPGNEQFF. In nucleotides, the CDR3 is TGTGCCACCAGCCCCCAGGGGCCTGGCAATGAGCAGTTCTTC.

The rearrangement links TRBV7-9 to TRBJ2-3, with D hard to call. The CDR3 runs 14 residues. V gave up 1 base and J gave up 4 bases, with 9 bases separating them. Germline V gene sequence: CDR1 SEHNR, CDR2 FQNEAQ (reference sequence). The CDR3 bases are TGTGCCAGCAGCTTAGTGGACCAACCAGATACGCAGTATTTT. It encodes CASSLVDQPDTQYF.